The 18 T cell receptor beta chains reported below all come from one sample, sequenced in a study of molecular identifiers for immune sequencing clone quantification. TCRdb recomputed calls from the PCR reads with MiXCR, one row per CDR3 protein. The sample has about 510,000 distinct CDR3 sequences, 20% to 25% seen once. The source material was naive CD8+ T cells from blood, with Jurkat cell RNA spiked in. The subset: FACS-sorted CD8+CD4-CCR7+CD45RA+ naive T cells. The receptors stem from a human donor in good health. Some libraries in this study had Jurkat cell RNA spiked in.

This clonotype was seen at least ten times. This rearrangement joins TRBV25-1 to TRBJ2-2; weak D call: TRBD1 (6 bases). The CDR3 has 16 residues. Per the germline V gene, CDR1 is MGHDK and CDR2 is SYGVNS. V gave up 1 base and J gave up 2 bases, with 11 bases separating them. The DNA of the CDR3 is TGTGCCAGCAGTGAATTCCTGGACAGCAACACCGGGGAGCTGTTTTTT. It specifies CASSEFLDSNTGELFF.

This clonotype was recorded at least ten times. The chain has TRBV21-1 and TRBJ2-2. TRBV21-1 is classified as a pseudogene. CDR3 size: 13 residues. The DNA of the CDR3 is TGTGCCAGCAGCAAAGCCCAAGACGGGGAGCTGTTTTTT. It codes for CASSKAQDGELFF.

The chain uses TRBV24-1 and TRBJ2-7; TRBD2 might be the D (5 bases). Germline V gene sequence: CDR1 KGHDR, CDR2 SFDVKD. The V gene lost 0 bases and the J gene lost 2 bases, with 10 bases spanning the gap. This CDR3 has 15 residues. As DNA, the CDR3 is TGTGCCACCAGTGATTTGAGCGGAGCCCCCTACGAGCAGTACTTC. It specifies CATSDLSGAPYEQYF.

About this clonotype: In this CDR3 the conserved last residue, phenylalanine or tryptophan, is missing, so a read error is likely. The gene calls are TRBV2 and TRBJ2-3; 9 bases fit TRBD2. The CDR3 contains 15 residues. CDR1 and CDR2 (germline): SNHLY, FYNNEI. The junction had 3 bases not matched to a gene; V was cut back by 5 bases and J by 0 bases. The CDR3 region has the DNA TGTGCCAGCAGTTCTAGCGGGGCTAGCACAGATACGCAGTATTCT. Protein: CASSSSGASTDTQYS.

This clonotype was detected many times. The chain combines TRBV29-1 with TRBJ1-1; D not resolved. V lost 0 bases and J 0 bases, leaving 5 bases between the germline ends. Germline CDR1 SQVTM, CDR2 ANQGSEA. The CDR3 is 13 residues long. The CDR3 here is CSVEEGLNTEAFF. CDR3 coding DNA: TGCAGCGTTGAAGAGGGTCTGAACACTGAAGCTTTCTTT.

V is TRBV7-9 and J is TRBJ2-3, with 12 bases aligning to TRBD2. After removal of 5 bases from V and 5 bases from J, the junction contained 8 bases not matched to a gene. The CDR3 sequence is 16 residues long. Germline V lookup: CDR1 SEHNR, CDR2 FQNEAQ (reference sequence). CDR3 residues: CASSPRTSGIVDTQYF. CDR3 coding DNA: TGTGCCAGCAGCCCAAGGACTAGCGGGATAGTAGATACGCAGTATTTT. The full variable domain, in which reference TRBV7-9 and TRBJ2-3 provide the parts outside the CDR3, is DTGVSQNPRHKITKRGQNVTFRCDPISEHNRLYWYRQTLGQGPEFLTYFQNEAQLEKSRLLSDRFSAERPKGSFSTLEIQRTEQGDSAMYLCASSPRTSGIVDTQYFGPGTRLTVL.

The chain couples TRBV29-1 to TRBJ2-1; D is undetermined. Germline loops: CDR1 SQVTM, CDR2 ANQGSEA. Deletions cut 1 base from V and 3 bases from J, with 4 bases between. The CDR3 contains 12 residues. Here the CDR3 reads CSVEGDYNEQFF. DNA for the CDR3: TGCAGCGTTGAAGGAGACTACAATGAGCAGTTCTTC.

This sequence joins TRBV27 and TRBJ2-5; D is unresolved. The germline V gene has CDR1 MNHEY and CDR2 SMNVEV (reference sequence). The CDR3 is 15 amino acids. V gave up 4 bases and J gave up 3 bases, with 15 bases separating them. CDR3 protein: CASSSSVRTEETQYF. CDR3 nucleotide sequence: TGTGCCAGCAGTTCATCGGTCCGGACCGAAGAGACCCAGTACTTC.

This chain uses TRBV11-2 with TRBJ2-6; D remains ambiguous. V lost 6 bases and J lost 4, with 7 bases in between. The CDR3 is 13 residues long. Germline assignment: CDR1 SGHAT and CDR2 FQNNGV. CDR3 in DNA: TGTGCCAGCAGGGTCACGGGGGCCAACGTCCTGACTTTC. As protein: CASRVTGANVLTF.

This clonotype has a handful of counts. The V gene is TRBV12-3 or TRBV12-4, the J gene TRBJ2-2; D is undetermined. V was pared by 0 bases and J by 4 bases, with 9 bases between. CDR3 length equals 15 residues. CDR3 region: CASSLAQDITGELFF. The CDR3 nucleotides read TGTGCCAGCAGTTTAGCGCAAGATATCACCGGGGAGCTGTTTTTT.

This clonotype has a count of ten or more. The chain has TRBV7-6 and TRBJ2-1, with D tentatively TRBD1 or TRBD2 (5 bases each). With 0 bases removed from V and 10 bases from J, the gap between germline ends came to 13 bases. The CDR3 runs to 14 residues. The V gene's germline CDR1 is SGHVS and CDR2 FNYEAQ. In DNA, the CDR3 is TGTGCCAGCAGCTTAGCGTACGGGACCCTCGAGCAGTTCTTC. It yields the protein CASSLAYGTLEQFF.

This clonotype was recorded many times. This sequence joins TRBV6-5 and TRBJ2-3, with 8 positions matching TRBD2. This CDR3 is 16 amino acids long. With 5 bases clipped from V and 5 bases from J, the junction kept 12 bases outside the gene matches. Per the germline V gene, CDR1 is MNHEY and CDR2 is SVGAGI. This chain's CDR3 is CASSPRSGLGVDTQYF. The CDR3 nucleotides are TGTGCCAGCAGTCCCCGGTCGGGACTAGGTGTAGATACGCAGTATTTT.

The CDR3 protein is CASSSFESGQPYEQYF. The CDR3 nucleotides read TGTGCCAGCAGCTCCTTTGAATCGGGACAGCCCTACGAGCAGTACTTC. The rearrangement links TRBV11-2 to TRBJ2-7; the match to TRBD1 covers 7 bases. Germline V lookup: CDR1 SGHAT, CDR2 FQNNGV. This CDR3 spans 16 amino acids. Germline trimming cut 4 bases from V and 2 bases from J; bases unmatched to any gene: 11.

The chain uses TRBV7-2 and TRBJ1-3; D gene unclear. Germline V gives CDR1 SGHTA, CDR2 FQGNSA. Trimming pared 0 bases from V and 4 bases from J, leaving 10 bases between. The CDR3 runs 15 residues. This CDR3 is CASSLAPLSGNTIYF. CDR3 in DNA: TGTGCCAGCAGCTTAGCGCCCTTGTCAGGAAACACCATATATTTT.

This clonotype was observed at least ten times. The chain couples TRBV6-2 or TRBV6-3 to TRBJ2-5; 8 bases align to TRBD1. In germline, CDR1 is MNHEY, CDR2 SVGEGT. The CDR3 spans 14 residues. Trimming took 5 bases from V and 5 from J; bases not matched to a gene: 7. The CDR3 reads CASSPSRGPETQYF. CDR3 coding DNA: TGTGCCAGCAGTCCGAGCAGGGGGCCGGAGACCCAGTACTTC.

This clonotype was seen a few times. The chain has TRBV11-2 and TRBJ2-7, with D perhaps TRBD2 (5 bases). Germline CDR1 reads SGHAT; CDR2 reads FQNNGV. V dropped 4 bases and J dropped 7 bases, with 11 bases sitting between them. The CDR3 is 12 residues long. CDR3 region: CASSSPPGEQYF. CDR3 DNA: TGTGCCAGCAGCTCCCCCCCGGGGGAGCAGTACTTC.

This clonotype turned up a few times. The rearrangement links TRBV19 to TRBJ2-2, with D uncertain. This CDR3 is built from 14 residues. The germline CDR1 and CDR2 sequences are LNHDA and SQIVND (reference sequence). The germline V and J ends were trimmed by 2 bases and 5 bases, with 9 bases remaining between them. The chain's CDR3 is CASSIPETTGELFF. In DNA, the CDR3 is TGTGCCAGTAGTATACCAGAAACGACCGGGGAGCTGTTTTTT.

The chain couples TRBV5-5 to TRBJ2-5, with TRBD2 matching over 10 bases. V was clipped by 4 bases and J by 2 bases; unmatched bases: 8. The CDR3 extends over 16 amino acids. Germline loops: CDR1 SGHKS, CDR2 YYEKEE (reference sequence). Here the CDR3 reads CASSPSGSGWQETQYF. CDR3 sequence (DNA): TGTGCCAGCAGCCCTAGCGGGAGCGGCTGGCAAGAGACCCAGTACTTC.